The rows below give T cell receptor beta chains drawn from one sample of a study of T cells after yellow fever vaccination. One entry per CDR3 protein, called by TCRdb with MiXCR from the 5' RACE reads. The sample holds about 74,000 distinct CDR3 sequences, approximately 7% seen once. Source: CD8+ T cells sorted from PBMCs, taken roughly 5 days after the first yellow fever vaccination. The receptors were gathered from a man aged 18 to 30 who received the YFV17D yellow fever vaccine. Both conserved end residues are part of each CDR3. The order of the fields is D gene, clone size, V gene, J gene, CDR3 DNA, CDR3 protein. A D gene is named only where the DNA matches it firmly. Where a row states a size, it is once, few, many or the class of an expanded clone; other rows omit it.

TRBD1	few	TRBV5-5	TRBJ2-7	TGTGCCAGCAGCCGCTGGGACAGGGAATACTACGAGCAGTACTTC	CASSRWDREYYEQYF
.	.	TRBV20-1	TRBJ2-5	TGCAGTGCTGGGGGGGCACGCCAAGAGACCCAGTACTTC	CSAGGARQETQYF
TRBD1	few	TRBV29-1	TRBJ1-1	TGCAGCGTTGAAGGCTCCCTCCCGGGACAGCGGACGGGCACTGAAGCTTTCTTT	CSVEGSLPGQRTGTEAFF
.	many	TRBV27	TRBJ2-2	TGTGCCAGCCGGAGCCGACGCGGGGAAGGCACCGGGGAGCTGTTTTTT	CASRSRRGEGTGELFF
.	.	TRBV7-3	TRBJ2-2	TGTGCCAGCAGCACGGAACCCAACACCGGGGAGCTGTTTTTT	CASSTEPNTGELFF
.	few	TRBV11-2	TRBJ2-3	TGTGCCAGCAGCTCCCTAGACAGGAACACAGATACGCAGTATTTT	CASSSLDRNTDTQYF
.	.	TRBV7-7	TRBJ2-7	TGTGCCAGCAGCTCCTATCTGGGGTTCGAGCAGTACTTC	CASSSYLGFEQYF
.	few	TRBV5-1	TRBJ2-5	TGCGCCAGCAGCCTATACACTACCTATGATGAGGCCCAGTACTTC	CASSLYTTYDEAQYF
TRBD1	few	TRBV5-1	TRBJ1-1	TGCGCCAGCCACCTAGGACAGGGGCCCATGAACACTGAAGCTTTCTTT	CASHLGQGPMNTEAFF
TRBD2	few	TRBV6-2/TRBV6-3	TRBJ2-1	TGTGCCAGCAGCCGCACCTATCTAGCGGGGGCCCCCCTCCGATACAATGAGCAGTTCTTC	CASSRTYLAGAPLRYNEQFF
.	.	TRBV12-3/TRBV12-4	TRBJ1-6	TGTGCCAGCAGTCTTAGGGTTTCACCCCTCCACTTT	CASSLRVSPLHF
.	many	TRBV13	TRBJ2-2	TGTGCCAGCAGCTTAGGTCCCCTAGAGATGAGCACCGGGGAGCTGTTTTTT	CASSLGPLEMSTGELFF
.	.	TRBV7-2	TRBJ1-2	TGTGCCAGCACCCCGCCGGGAGAGCGTGGCTACACCTTC	CASTPPGERGYTF
TRBD1	few	TRBV28	TRBJ2-2	TGTGCCAGCAGTCCAATGGGTCCGACAGGGACAAACACCGGGGAGCTGTTTTTT	CASSPMGPTGTNTGELFF
TRBD1	.	TRBV4-3	TRBJ1-2	TGCGCCAGCAGCTCGGGGACAGGGAACTATGGCTACACCTTC	CASSSGTGNYGYTF
TRBD1	.	TRBV19	TRBJ2-3	TGTGCCAGTAGTAGGGGACAGGGGGCGAATACGCAGTATTTT	CASSRGQGANTQYF
.	few	TRBV7-2	TRBJ2-7	TGTGCCAGCAGCTCGACTAGTTACTACGAGCAGTACTTC	CASSSTSYYEQYF
.	few	TRBV6-5	TRBJ2-1	TGTGCCAGCAGCAGGGGTCTTGAGCAGTTCTTC	CASSRGLEQFF
.	few	TRBV4-3	TRBJ2-4	TGCGCCAGCAGCCCGGGGTTTGCCAAAAACATTCAGTACTTC	CASSPGFAKNIQYF
TRBD1	many	TRBV20-1	TRBJ1-1	TGCAGTGCACGACAGGGCAACACTGAAGCTTTCTTT	CSARQGNTEAFF
.	many	TRBV11-2	TRBJ2-3	TGTGCCAGCAGCGCCCCCAGCACAGATACGCAGTATTTT	CASSAPSTDTQYF
.	few	TRBV27	TRBJ2-4	TGTGCCAGCAGTTCGGTCGGGTTATCCAAAAACATTCAGTACTTC	CASSSVGLSKNIQYF
.	few	TRBV7-9	TRBJ1-1	TGTGCCAGCAGCTTCTCGAACACTGAAGCTTTCTTT	CASSFSNTEAFF
.	many	TRBV27	TRBJ1-2	TGTGCCAGCAGTGCACACCCGGACAGTCTCCCCTACTATGGCTACACCTTC	CASSAHPDSLPYYGYTF
.	.	TRBV27	TRBJ1-1	TGTGCCAGCAGCCAACAGGGAATGAACACTGAAGCTTTCTTT	CASSQQGMNTEAFF
TRBD1	many	TRBV10-1	TRBJ1-1	TGCGCCAGCGGACCGGACAGGATGGCCACTGAAGCTTTCTTT	CASGPDRMATEAFF
.	many	TRBV6-2/TRBV6-3	TRBJ1-5	TGTGCCGGGGGGGGGCTGGGTCAGCCCCAGCATTTT	CAGGGLGQPQHF
.	many	TRBV4-2	TRBJ2-1	TGTGCCAGCACCCACAGGAGTGGTAGCTACAATGAGCAGTTCTTC	CASTHRSGSYNEQFF
.	many	TRBV5-1	TRBJ2-7	TGCGCCAGCAGCTTGGGAGGGGGAGACGAGCAGTACTTC	CASSLGGGDEQYF
.	many	TRBV4-1	TRBJ2-2	TGCGCCAGCAGCCAAGGATACACCGGGGAGCTGTTTTTT	CASSQGYTGELFF
.	few	TRBV7-6	TRBJ2-1	TGTGCCAGCAGCTTACACAGCAACAATGAGCAGTTCTTC	CASSLHSNNEQFF
.	few	TRBV24-1	TRBJ2-6	TGTGCCACCAGTGAACGGACAGATTCCTCTGGGGCCAACGTCCTGACTTTC	CATSERTDSSGANVLTF
TRBD1	few	TRBV5-1	TRBJ2-7	TGCGCCAGCAGCAGTGGGACAGGGGGCGCCTACGAGCAGTACTTC	CASSSGTGGAYEQYF
.	few	TRBV7-9	TRBJ2-3	TGTGCCAGCAGCTTAGTTCGGATAGGGGGAGGCACAGATACGCAGTATTTT	CASSLVRIGGGTDTQYF
.	many	TRBV6-6	TRBJ2-5	TGTGCCAGCAGTTACTCCCAAGAGACCCAGTACTTC	CASSYSQETQYF
.	.	TRBV12-3/TRBV12-4	TRBJ1-4	TGTGCCAGCAGTACAACCGGACAGGAAAAACTGTTTTTT	CASSTTGQEKLFF
.	many	TRBV5-1	TRBJ1-6	TGCGCCAGCAGCTTTCGGGTCGGTTCACCCCTCCACTTT	CASSFRVGSPLHF
TRBD2	many	TRBV7-8	TRBJ2-3	TGTGCCAGCTCGGTTAACGGTGGGGGACTAGGCCCAGATACGCAGTATTTT	CASSVNGGGLGPDTQYF
.	few	TRBV5-1	TRBJ2-2	TGCGCCAGCAGCTCTTCTGGGGGAACAACCGGGGAGCTGTTTTTT	CASSSSGGTTGELFF
.	many	TRBV4-1	TRBJ2-5	TGCGCCAGCAGCCACTCCGTGGGGCAGGTAGAGACCCAGTACTTC	CASSHSVGQVETQYF
TRBD2	many	TRBV3-1	TRBJ2-1	TGTGCCAGCAGCCGCGATAGCGGGGCGGCGGAGCAGTTCTTC	CASSRDSGAAEQFF
.	many	TRBV10-3	TRBJ2-4	TGTGCCATCAGTCCCGGGACGGGGAACATTCAGTACTTC	CAISPGTGNIQYF
.	many	TRBV12-3/TRBV12-4	TRBJ2-2	TGTGCCAGCAGTTTTTTTACCGGGGAGCTGTTTTTT	CASSFFTGELFF
.	few	TRBV4-3	TRBJ2-3	TGCGCCAGCAGCCAAGGCATTAGCACAGATACGCAGTATTTT	CASSQGISTDTQYF
TRBD2	.	TRBV4-3	TRBJ2-1	TGCGCCAGCAGCCAAGATGGGGGGGACTTGGCGGCTGAGCAGTTCTTC	CASSQDGGDLAAEQFF
.	once	TRBV7-9	TRBJ2-2	TGTGCCAGCAGCCCTCCCGCGCCCAGCACCGGGGAGCTGTTTTTT	CASSPPAPSTGELFF
.	few	TRBV6-5	TRBJ1-5	TGTGCCAGCAGTTCCACAGGGACAATCAATCAGCCCCAGCATTTT	CASSSTGTINQPQHF
TRBD1	few	TRBV4-2	TRBJ2-1	TGTGCCAGCAGCCACAAGATTGGGACAGGGGCCAATGAGCAGTTCTTC	CASSHKIGTGANEQFF
.	few	TRBV5-4	TRBJ1-2	TGTGCCAGCAGCTTGGGAGGGTTGTATGGCTACACCTTC	CASSLGGLYGYTF
TRBD1	.	TRBV12-3/TRBV12-4	TRBJ2-5	TGTGCCAGCAGTACGGGACAGGGTGGGGAGACCCAGTACTTC	CASSTGQGGETQYF
TRBD1	many	TRBV27	TRBJ2-1	TGTGCCAGCAGTTGGGGGACAGGGGTTGGCAATGAGCAGTTCTTC	CASSWGTGVGNEQFF
.	.	TRBV9	TRBJ2-7	TGTGCCAGCAGCGTAGGTCGGGACACTCCTTCCTACGAGCAGTACTTC	CASSVGRDTPSYEQYF
.	.	TRBV12-3/TRBV12-4	TRBJ1-6	TGTGCCAGCAGTTCACCTCTCGCTGGGGATTCACCCCTCCACTTT	CASSSPLAGDSPLHF
TRBD2	few	TRBV6-5	TRBJ2-7	TGTGCCAGCAGTTTCGACGTTACTAGCGGGGTTGGTGAGCAGTACTTC	CASSFDVTSGVGEQYF
.	.	TRBV29-1	TRBJ2-2	TGCAGCGCTGGGACCTGGGGCGGGGAGCTGTTTTTT	CSAGTWGGELFF